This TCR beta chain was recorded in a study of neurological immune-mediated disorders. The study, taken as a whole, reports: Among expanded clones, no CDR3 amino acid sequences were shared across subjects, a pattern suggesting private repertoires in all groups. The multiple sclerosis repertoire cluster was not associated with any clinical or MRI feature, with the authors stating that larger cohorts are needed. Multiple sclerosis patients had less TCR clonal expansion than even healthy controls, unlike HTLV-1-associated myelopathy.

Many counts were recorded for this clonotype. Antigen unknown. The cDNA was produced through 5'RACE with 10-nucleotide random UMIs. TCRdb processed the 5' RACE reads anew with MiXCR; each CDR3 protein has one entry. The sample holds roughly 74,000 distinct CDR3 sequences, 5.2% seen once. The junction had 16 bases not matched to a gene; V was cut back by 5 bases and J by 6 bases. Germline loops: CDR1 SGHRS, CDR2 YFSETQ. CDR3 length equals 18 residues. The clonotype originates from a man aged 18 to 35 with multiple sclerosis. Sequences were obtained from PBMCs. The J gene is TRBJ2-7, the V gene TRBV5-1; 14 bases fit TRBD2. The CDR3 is CASRPRPGTSGRGSEQYF. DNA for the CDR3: TGCGCCAGCAGGCCTAGGCCCGGGACTAGCGGGAGAGGGTCCGAGCAGTACTTC. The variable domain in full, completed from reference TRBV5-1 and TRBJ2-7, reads KAGVTQTPRYLIKTRGQQVTLSCSPISGHRSVSWYQQTPGQGLQFLFEYFSETQRNKGNFPGRFSGRQFSNSRSEMNVSTLELGDSALYLCASRPRPGTSGRGSEQYFGPGTRLTVT.